The 23 T cell receptor beta chains below come from one sample, sequenced in a study of human versus mouse CDR3 diversity and MHC coevolution. Some clones are missing from TCRdb's copy, which holds only in-frame ones; the method was immunoSEQ multiplex PCR. The table records more than 60,000 clones, around 92% of them present only once. The specimen sequenced was naive CD4+ T cells from blood. Subset specified: CD45RO-negative CD62L-positive naive CD4 T cells. These receptors came from a person aged 25 to 69 in good health.

V is TRBV6-6 and J is TRBJ2-7, with D unresolved. From germline, CDR1 is MNHNY and CDR2 SVGAGI (reference sequence). The germline V and J ends were trimmed by 6 bases and 2 bases, with 8 bases remaining between them. The CDR3 has 12 amino acids. The CDR3 coding sequence is TGTGCCAGCAGCACTCCCGCCTACGAGCAGTACTTC. Its protein is CASSTPAYEQYF.

V is TRBV14 and J is TRBJ2-1; 7 bases align to TRBD1. Germline V gene lookup returns CDR1 SGHDN and CDR2 FVKESK. This CDR3 spans 16 amino acids. The V segment lost 0 bases and the J segment 4 bases; nucleotides outside the gene matches: 6. In DNA form, the CDR3 reads TGTGCCAGCAGCCAAGATCGTGGGACAGATTACAATGAGCAGTTCTTC. It specifies CASSQDRGTDYNEQFF.

The chain combines TRBV18 with TRBJ2-7; possible D gene TRBD1, 6 bases. The V end was cut by 4 bases, the J end by 2 bases, with 9 bases between. Looked up from germline, CDR1 is KGHSH and CDR2 is LQKENI. The CDR3 extends over 13 amino acids. CDR3 nucleotide sequence: TGTGCCAGCTCACGGGACACCACCTACGAGCAGTACTTC. Protein: CASSRDTTYEQYF.

The CDR3 DNA reads as TGTGCCAGCTCACCAGGAGCCAACTATGGCTACACCTTC. Its protein is CASSPGANYGYTF. The chain couples TRBV18 to TRBJ1-2; unclear D gene. CDR3 length equals 13 residues. The ends were cut back, 2 bases at V and 2 bases at J, with 6 bases in the middle. CDR1 KGHSH and CDR2 LQKENI come from the germline V gene.

V and J are TRBV14 and TRBJ1-4; D is possibly TRBD1 (5 bases). V lost 4 bases and J lost 2, with 20 bases in between. In germline, CDR1 is SGHDN, CDR2 FVKESK. The CDR3 loop spans 18 amino acids. The CDR3 loop reads CASSPKGQGRSTNEKLFF. The DNA for the CDR3 is TGTGCCAGCAGCCCCAAGGGTCAGGGCCGAAGTACTAATGAAAAACTGTTTTTT.

The genes are TRBV28 and TRBJ1-4; 8 bases are a match to TRBD1. Trimming removed 5 bases from V and 8 bases from J; junction bases left unmatched: 10. The CDR3 runs to 15 residues. Per germline, CDR1 MDHEN and CDR2 SYDVKM. This CDR3 reads CASSEQGGAGEKLFF. For the CDR3, the DNA is TGTGCCAGCAGTGAACAGGGGGGAGCGGGGGAAAAACTGTTTTTT.

This rearrangement joins TRBV6-5 to TRBJ1-6, with TRBD1 matching 9 bases. The J segment lost 7 bases and the V segment lost 2 bases, leaving 3 bases of the junction unmatched. The germline gives CDR1 MNHEY, CDR2 SVGAGI. There are 15 residues in the CDR3. Here the CDR3 reads CASSYTGQGNSPLHF. In nucleotides, the CDR3 is TGTGCCAGCAGTTACACGGGACAGGGCAATTCACCCCTCCACTTT.

The rearrangement joins TRBV4-1 to TRBJ2-1, with TRBD1 matching over 7 bases. The germline gives CDR1 MGHRA, CDR2 YSYEKL. V shed 3 bases, J shed 0 bases, and the junction held 5 bases outside the gene matches. This CDR3 has 16 residues. Written as DNA, the CDR3 is TGCGCCAGCAGCCACCCGGGACAGAGCTCCTACAATGAGCAGTTCTTC. It codes for CASSHPGQSSYNEQFF.

This chain joins TRBV2 and TRBJ1-2, with 9 bases aligning to TRBD1. Losses at the gene ends were 7 bases for V and 8 bases for J; bases not matched to a gene: 8. CDR1 and CDR2 from the germline V gene are SNHLY and FYNNEI. The CDR3 is 13 amino acids. CDR3 in DNA: TGTGCCAGCACAGGACAGGGGATTTTGGGCTACACCTTC. Residues: CASTGQGILGYTF.

This clone was observed a few times. This chain links TRBV10-3 with TRBJ2-7; TRBD2 matches at 9 bases. The V gene end was trimmed by 7 bases and the J gene end by 2 bases; junction bases not matched to a gene: 12. Germline-derived CDR1 and CDR2 are ENHRY and SYGVKD. CDR3 length: 16 amino acids. The DNA of the CDR3 is TGTGCCATCACCAGCGGAGGGCTAGCGGGGACCTACGAGCAGTACTTC. Translation gives CAITSGGLAGTYEQYF.

The chain employs TRBV6-5 and TRBJ2-3; a possible D gene is TRBD1 (6 bases). The germline V gene has CDR1 MNHEY and CDR2 SVGAGI. The V gene lost 2 bases and the J gene lost 11 bases, with 8 bases spanning the gap. The CDR3 consists of 11 residues. CDR3 residues: CASSYPGQQYF. The CDR3 DNA is TGTGCCAGCAGTTACCCGGGACAGCAGTATTTT.

The chain links TRBV28 to TRBJ1-3; perhaps TRBD1 as D (6 bases). This CDR3 comprises 15 residues. The germline V gene has CDR1 MDHEN and CDR2 SYDVKM. Trimming pared 1 base from V and 4 bases from J, leaving 11 bases between. CDR3 residues: CASSLSAGVGNTIYF. In DNA, the CDR3 is TGTGCCAGCAGTTTATCGGCAGGGGTGGGAAACACCATATATTTT. The whole variable domain, filled in from reference TRBV28 and TRBJ1-3, reads DVKVTQSSRYLVKRTGEKVFLECVQDMDHENMFWYRQDPGLGLRLIYFSYDVKMKEKGDIPEGYSVSREKKERFSLILESASTNQTSMYLCASSLSAGVGNTIYFGEGSWLTVV.

The chain is built from TRBV20-1 and TRBJ2-7; possible D gene TRBD1, 5 bases. There are 11 residues in the CDR3. Germline CDR1 reads DFQATT; CDR2 reads SNEGSKA (reference sequence). The CDR3 loop is CALGAHYEQYF. For the CDR3, the DNA is TGCGCACTTGGGGCTCACTACGAGCAGTACTTC.

The V call is TRBV6-4, the J call TRBJ1-6; 9 bases match TRBD1. Germline trimming cut 5 bases from V and 8 bases from J; bases unmatched to any gene: 7. The germline V gene encodes CDR1 MRHNA and CDR2 SNTAGT. The length of the CDR3 is 15 residues. The CDR3, as DNA: TGTGCCAGCAGTTCTACAGGACAGGGGTATTCACCCCTCCACTTT. Translated, it gives CASSSTGQGYSPLHF.

The V and J genes are TRBV6-5 and TRBJ2-5; TRBD1 might be the D (6 bases). The length of the CDR3 is 16 residues. V was shortened by 2 bases and J by 5 bases, with 18 bases between the two germline ends. Germline CDR1 reads MNHEY; CDR2 reads SVGAGI. In nucleotides, the CDR3 is TGTGCCAGCAGTTACGGGGGCAGGCAGACGGGCGAGACCCAGTACTTC. Its translation: CASSYGGRQTGETQYF.

V gene TRBV18 combines with J gene TRBJ1-2; maybe TRBD1 (6 bases). In germline, CDR1 is KGHSH, CDR2 LQKENI. Trimming left V 2 bases short and J 6 bases short, with 16 bases between. CDR3 length equals 15 residues. This CDR3 is CASSPRAQGLDGYTF. As DNA, the CDR3 is TGTGCCAGCTCACCAAGGGCACAGGGATTGGATGGCTACACCTTC.

The chain links TRBV6-1 to TRBJ2-7; 12 bases line up with TRBD2. The CDR3 has 14 amino acids. CDR1 MNHNS and CDR2 SASEGT come from the germline V gene. Trimming removed 6 bases from V and 7 bases from J; junction bases left unmatched: 7. The CDR3 spells CASRTSGSVGEQYF. The CDR3 DNA reads TGTGCCAGCAGGACTAGCGGGAGTGTAGGGGAGCAGTACTTC.

This clone has just a few counts. V gene TRBV10-3 combines with J gene TRBJ2-1, with 11 bases matching TRBD2. The CDR3 loop spans 16 amino acids. CDR1 and CDR2 (germline): ENHRY, SYGVKD. With V trimmed by 4 bases and J by 9 bases, 11 bases remained unmatched. CDR3 DNA sequence: TGTGCCATCAGTGGGGTAGCGGGAGGGTCCACTGTTGAGCAGTTCTTC. Protein product: CAISGVAGGSTVEQFF.

V and J are TRBV30 and TRBJ2-3; possibly TRBD1 for D (6 bases). CDR3 length: 16 amino acids. Germline V CDR1 and CDR2: GTSNPN, SVGIG (reference sequence). V dropped 2 bases and J dropped 2 bases, with 17 bases sitting between them. DNA for the CDR3: TGTGCCTGGAGTACCGGGGACAAGGATTTCACAGATACGCAGTATTTT. Protein product: CAWSTGDKDFTDTQYF.

V usage is TRBV28 and J usage is TRBJ2-3; 7 nucleotides match TRBD2. Per the germline V gene, CDR1 is MDHEN and CDR2 is SYDVKM. The junction had 12 bases not matched to a gene; V was cut back by 1 base and J by 8 bases. The CDR3 sequence is 16 residues long. CDR3 coding DNA: TGTGCCAGCAGTTTATCGGGACTACCCCTAGGCGGTACGCAGTATTTT. Translated: CASSLSGLPLGGTQYF.

This chain uses TRBV10-3 with TRBJ2-3, with a possible D match to TRBD2 (5 bases). CDR3 size: 13 residues. Trimming stripped 5 bases from V and 5 bases from J, with 11 bases between. The germline V gene has CDR1 ENHRY and CDR2 SYGVKD. CDR3 protein: CAISPGDRDTQYF. The CDR3, as DNA: TGTGCCATCAGTCCCGGGGATCGAGATACGCAGTATTTT.

The chain combines TRBV6-5 with TRBJ1-2; 7 nucleotides match TRBD1. The CDR3 has 13 residues. The germline gives CDR1 MNHEY, CDR2 SVGAGI. V shed 0 bases and J 13 bases; nucleotides not matched to a gene: 8. The CDR3 region has the DNA TGTGCCAGCAGTTACTCGACCAGGGGGTTTTCCACCTTC. It encodes CASSYSTRGFSTF.

In its sample, this clone was seen once. Here the CDR3 DNA reads TGTGCCAGCAGCCCACTCCGACTAGCGGGAGTGAATGAGCAGTTCTTC. Protein product: CASSPLRLAGVNEQFF. The rearrangement uses TRBV9 and TRBJ2-1, with 12 bases that match TRBD2. Germline V gives CDR1 SGDLS, CDR2 YYNGEE. J gave up 7 bases and V 4 bases, and 9 bases lay outside the gene matches. The CDR3 is made up of 16 amino acids.